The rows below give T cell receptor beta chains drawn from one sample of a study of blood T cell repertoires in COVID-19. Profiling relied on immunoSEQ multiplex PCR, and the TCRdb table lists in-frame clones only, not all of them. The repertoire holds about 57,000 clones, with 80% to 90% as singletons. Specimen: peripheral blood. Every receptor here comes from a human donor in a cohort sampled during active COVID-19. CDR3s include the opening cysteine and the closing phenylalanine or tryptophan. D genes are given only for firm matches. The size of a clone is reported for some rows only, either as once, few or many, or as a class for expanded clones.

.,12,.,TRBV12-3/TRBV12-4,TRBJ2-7,CASSLSPTGQYF,TGTGCCAGCAGTTTAAGTCCGACGGGGCAGTACTTC
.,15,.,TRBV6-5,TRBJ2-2,CASLTGGPNTGELFF,TGTGCCAGCCTAACGGGGGGCCCCAACACCGGGGAGCTGTTTTTT
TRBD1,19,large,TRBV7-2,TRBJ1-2,CASSLEGAMGDLFNYGYTF,TGTGCCAGCAGCTTAGAGGGGGCTATGGGGGACCTCTTCAACTATGGCTACACCTTC
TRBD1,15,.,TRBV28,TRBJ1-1,CASSLLQGAYTEAFF,TGTGCCAGCAGTCTCTTACAGGGGGCCTACACTGAAGCTTTCTTT
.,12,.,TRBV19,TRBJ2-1,CASGRQNNEQFF,TGTGCCAGCGGGAGACAGAACAATGAGCAGTTCTTC
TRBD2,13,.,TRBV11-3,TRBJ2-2,CASSPTSFGELFF,TGTGCCAGCAGCCCGACTAGCTTCGGGGAGCTGTTTTTT
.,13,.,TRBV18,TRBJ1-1,CASSPPHSSEAFF,TGTGCCAGCTCACCACCCCACAGCTCTGAAGCTTTCTTT
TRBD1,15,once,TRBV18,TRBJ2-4,CASSPPGTGQQKKYF,TGTGCCAGCTCACCACCTGGAACGGGACAGCAAAAAAAGTACTTC
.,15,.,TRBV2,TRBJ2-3,CASRIRDLSTDTQYF,TGTGCCAGCAGGATCCGGGACTTAAGTACAGATACGCAGTATTTT
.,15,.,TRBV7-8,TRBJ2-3,CASSFWGVGTDTQYF,TGTGCCAGCAGCTTCTGGGGGGTCGGTACAGATACGCAGTATTTT